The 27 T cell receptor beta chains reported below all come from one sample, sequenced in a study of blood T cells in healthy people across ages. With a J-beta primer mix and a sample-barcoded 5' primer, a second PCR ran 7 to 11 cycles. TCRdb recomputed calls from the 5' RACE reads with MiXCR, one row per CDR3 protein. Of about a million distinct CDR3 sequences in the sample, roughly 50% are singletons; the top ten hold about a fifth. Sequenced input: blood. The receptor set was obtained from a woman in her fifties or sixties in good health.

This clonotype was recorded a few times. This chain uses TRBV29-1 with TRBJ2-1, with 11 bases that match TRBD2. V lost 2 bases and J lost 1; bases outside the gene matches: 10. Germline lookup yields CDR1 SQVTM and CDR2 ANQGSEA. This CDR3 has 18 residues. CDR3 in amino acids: CSVELLSSGRRSYNEQFF. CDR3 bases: TGCAGCGTTGAACTCCTCTCTAGCGGGAGGCGGTCCTACAATGAGCAGTTCTTC.

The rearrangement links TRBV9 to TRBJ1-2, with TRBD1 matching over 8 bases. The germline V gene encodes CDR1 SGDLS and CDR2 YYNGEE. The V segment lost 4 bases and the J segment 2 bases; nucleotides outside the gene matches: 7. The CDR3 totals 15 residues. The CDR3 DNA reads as TGTGCCAGCAGCCCCAGGCGGACAGGGAACTATGGCTACACCTTC. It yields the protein CASSPRRTGNYGYTF.

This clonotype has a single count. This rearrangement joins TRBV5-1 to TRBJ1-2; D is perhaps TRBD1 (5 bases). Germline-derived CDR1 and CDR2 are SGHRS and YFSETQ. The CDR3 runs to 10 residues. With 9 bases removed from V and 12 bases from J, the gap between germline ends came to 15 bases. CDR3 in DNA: TGCGCCACCGACCTGGGCAGGGACACCTTC. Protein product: CATDLGRDTF.

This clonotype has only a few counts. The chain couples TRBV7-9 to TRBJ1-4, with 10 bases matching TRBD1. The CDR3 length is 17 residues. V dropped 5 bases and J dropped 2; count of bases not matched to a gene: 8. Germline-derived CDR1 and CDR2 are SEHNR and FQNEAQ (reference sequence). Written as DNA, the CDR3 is TGTGCCAGCAGCCAGGCTGGACAGGGGGACACTAATGAAAAACTGTTTTTT. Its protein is CASSQAGQGDTNEKLFF.

The CDR3 nucleotides are TGTGCCAGCAGCCCCAGTGTCGCAGGGGCTGGGGCCAACGTCCTGACTTTC. Translated: CASSPSVAGAGANVLTF. The chain couples TRBV7-6 to TRBJ2-6; TRBD1 is a possible D gene (6 bases). V lost 5 bases and J 2 bases, leaving 16 bases between the germline ends. Per germline, CDR1 SGHVS and CDR2 FNYEAQ. The CDR3 has 17 residues.

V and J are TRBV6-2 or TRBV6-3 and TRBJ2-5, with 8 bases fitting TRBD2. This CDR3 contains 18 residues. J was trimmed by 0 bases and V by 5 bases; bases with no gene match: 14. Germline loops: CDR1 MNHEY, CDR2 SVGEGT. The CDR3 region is CASSTGTSGVKYQETQYF. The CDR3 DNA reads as TGTGCCAGCAGTACCGGTACTAGCGGAGTAAAATACCAAGAGACCCAGTACTTC.

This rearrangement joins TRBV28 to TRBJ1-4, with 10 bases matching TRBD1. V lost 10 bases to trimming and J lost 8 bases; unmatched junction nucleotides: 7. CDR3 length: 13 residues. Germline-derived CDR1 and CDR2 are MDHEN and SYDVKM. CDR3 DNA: TGTGCCATCGAGACAGGGGGCAGGGAAAAACTGTTTTTT. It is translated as CAIETGGREKLFF.

For the CDR3, the DNA is TGCAGTGCCGCCAAAGGCGGGATCGGGGGTGAGCAGTTCTTC. Translating it yields CSAAKGGIGGEQFF. The rearrangement links TRBV20-1 to TRBJ2-1; possibly TRBD2 for D (6 bases). Germline V gives CDR1 DFQATT, CDR2 SNEGSKA (reference sequence). CDR3 length: 14 amino acids. V shed 6 bases and J shed 9 bases, with 21 bases lying between them.

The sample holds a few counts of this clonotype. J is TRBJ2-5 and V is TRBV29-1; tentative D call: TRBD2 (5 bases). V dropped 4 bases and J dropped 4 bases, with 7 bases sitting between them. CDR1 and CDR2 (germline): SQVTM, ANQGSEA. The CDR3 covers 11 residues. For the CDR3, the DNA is TGCAGCGTTGCAGCGGTAGAGACCCAGTACTTC. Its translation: CSVAAVETQYF.

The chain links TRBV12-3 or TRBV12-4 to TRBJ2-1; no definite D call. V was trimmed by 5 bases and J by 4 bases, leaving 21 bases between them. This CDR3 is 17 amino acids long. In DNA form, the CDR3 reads TGTGCCAGCAGTAAAACAAACTCGGACGTCCAATACAATGAGCAGTTCTTC. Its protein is CASSKTNSDVQYNEQFF.

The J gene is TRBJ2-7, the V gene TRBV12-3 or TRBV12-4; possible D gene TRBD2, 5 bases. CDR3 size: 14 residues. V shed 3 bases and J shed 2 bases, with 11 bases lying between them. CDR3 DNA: TGTGCCAGCAGTTTTGGCGGGTTTGCCTACGAGCAGTACTTC. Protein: CASSFGGFAYEQYF.

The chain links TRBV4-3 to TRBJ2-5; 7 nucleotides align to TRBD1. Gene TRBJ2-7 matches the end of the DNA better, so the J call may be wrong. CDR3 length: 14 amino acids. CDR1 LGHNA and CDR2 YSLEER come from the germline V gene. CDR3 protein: CASSQDIGGGEQYF. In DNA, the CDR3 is TGCGCCAGCAGCCAAGATATAGGGGGCGGCGAGCAGTACTTC.

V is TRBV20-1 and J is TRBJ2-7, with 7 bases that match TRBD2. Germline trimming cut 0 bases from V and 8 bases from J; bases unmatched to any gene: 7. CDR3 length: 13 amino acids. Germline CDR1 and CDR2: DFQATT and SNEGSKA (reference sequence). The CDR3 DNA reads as TGCAGTGCTAGAGATAGGCGGGGGTACAAGCAGTACTTC. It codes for CSARDRRGYKQYF.

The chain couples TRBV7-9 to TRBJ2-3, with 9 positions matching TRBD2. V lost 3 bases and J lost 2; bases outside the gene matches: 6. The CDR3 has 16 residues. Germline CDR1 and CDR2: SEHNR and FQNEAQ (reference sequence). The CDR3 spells CASSFGTSYSTDTQYF. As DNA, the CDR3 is TGTGCCAGCAGCTTCGGGACTAGCTATTCCACAGATACGCAGTATTTT.

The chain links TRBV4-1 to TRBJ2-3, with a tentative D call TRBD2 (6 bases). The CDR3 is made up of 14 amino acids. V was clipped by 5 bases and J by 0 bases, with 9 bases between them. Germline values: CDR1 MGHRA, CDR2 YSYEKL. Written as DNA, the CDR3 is TGCGCCAGCAGCGTTCGGGAGAGCACAGATACGCAGTATTTT. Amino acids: CASSVRESTDTQYF.

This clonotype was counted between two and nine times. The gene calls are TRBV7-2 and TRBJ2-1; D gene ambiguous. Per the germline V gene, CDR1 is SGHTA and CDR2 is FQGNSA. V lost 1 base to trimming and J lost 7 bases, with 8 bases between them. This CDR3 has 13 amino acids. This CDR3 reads CASSLVPQNEQFF. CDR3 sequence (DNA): TGTGCCAGCAGCTTAGTACCCCAGAATGAGCAGTTCTTC.

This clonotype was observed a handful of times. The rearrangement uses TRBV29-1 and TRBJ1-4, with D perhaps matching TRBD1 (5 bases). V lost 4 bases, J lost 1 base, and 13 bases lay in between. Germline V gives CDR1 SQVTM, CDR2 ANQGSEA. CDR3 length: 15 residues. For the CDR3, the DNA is TGCAGCGTTGGGGGGGGGGAAGAAACTAATGAAAAACTGTTTTTT. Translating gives CSVGGGEETNEKLFF.

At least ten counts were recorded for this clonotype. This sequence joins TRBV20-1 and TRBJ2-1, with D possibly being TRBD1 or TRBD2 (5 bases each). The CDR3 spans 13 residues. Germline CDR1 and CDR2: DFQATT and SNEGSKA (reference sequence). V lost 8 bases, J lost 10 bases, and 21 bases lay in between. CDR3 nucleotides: TGCAGTTACCGGGACGGATCCTTGGGAGAGCAGTTCTTC. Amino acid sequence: CSYRDGSLGEQFF.

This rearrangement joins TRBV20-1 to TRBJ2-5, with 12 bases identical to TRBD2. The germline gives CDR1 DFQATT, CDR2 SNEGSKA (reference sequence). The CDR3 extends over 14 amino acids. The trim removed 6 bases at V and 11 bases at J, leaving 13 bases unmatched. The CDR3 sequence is CSAGASGRGWEQYF. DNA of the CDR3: TGCAGTGCAGGGGCTAGCGGGAGGGGTTGGGAGCAGTACTTC.

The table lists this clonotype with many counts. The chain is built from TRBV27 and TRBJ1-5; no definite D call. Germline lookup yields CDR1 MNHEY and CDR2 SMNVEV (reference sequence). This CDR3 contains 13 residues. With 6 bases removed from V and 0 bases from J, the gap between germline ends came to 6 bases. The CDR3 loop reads CASSLGSNQPQHF. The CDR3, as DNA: TGTGCCAGCAGCTTAGGTAGCAATCAGCCCCAGCATTTT.

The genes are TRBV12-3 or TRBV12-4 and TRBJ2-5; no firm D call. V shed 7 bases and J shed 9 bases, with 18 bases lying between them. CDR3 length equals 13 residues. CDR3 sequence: CASTWRPLEPQYF. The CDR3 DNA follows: TGTGCCAGCACCTGGAGACCTCTCGAACCCCAGTACTTC.

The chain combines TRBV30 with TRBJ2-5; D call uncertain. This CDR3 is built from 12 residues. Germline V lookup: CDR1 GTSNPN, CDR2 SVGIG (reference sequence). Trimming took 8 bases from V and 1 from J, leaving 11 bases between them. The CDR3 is CAGSESQETQYF. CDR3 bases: TGTGCCGGTTCGGAATCCCAAGAGACCCAGTACTTC.

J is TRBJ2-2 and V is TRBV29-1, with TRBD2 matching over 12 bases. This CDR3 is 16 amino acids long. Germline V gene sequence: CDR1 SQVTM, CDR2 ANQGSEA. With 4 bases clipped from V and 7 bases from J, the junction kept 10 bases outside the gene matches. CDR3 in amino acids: CSVVQLAGGRGGELFF. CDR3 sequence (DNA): TGCAGCGTTGTACAACTAGCGGGAGGTCGGGGCGGGGAGCTGTTTTTT.

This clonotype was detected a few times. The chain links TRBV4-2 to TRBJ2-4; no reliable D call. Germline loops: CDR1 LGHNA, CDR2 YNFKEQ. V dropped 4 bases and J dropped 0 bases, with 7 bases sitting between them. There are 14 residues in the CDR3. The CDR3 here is CASSPAGAKNIQYF. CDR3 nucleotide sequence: TGTGCCAGCAGCCCGGCAGGAGCCAAAAACATTCAGTACTTC.

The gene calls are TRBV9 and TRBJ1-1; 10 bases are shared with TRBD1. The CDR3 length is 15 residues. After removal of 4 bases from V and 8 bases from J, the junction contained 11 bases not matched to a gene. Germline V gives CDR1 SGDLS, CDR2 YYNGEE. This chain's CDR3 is CASSPGDRGGTEAFF. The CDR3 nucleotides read TGTGCCAGCAGCCCAGGGGACAGGGGTGGCACCGAAGCTTTCTTT.

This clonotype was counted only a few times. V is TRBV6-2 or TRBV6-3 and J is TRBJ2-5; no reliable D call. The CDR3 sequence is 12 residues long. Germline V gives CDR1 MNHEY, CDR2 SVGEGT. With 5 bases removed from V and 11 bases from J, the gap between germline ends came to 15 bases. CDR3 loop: CASSLIYNEQYF. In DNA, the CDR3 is TGTGCCAGCAGTCTGATATACAATGAGCAGTACTTC.

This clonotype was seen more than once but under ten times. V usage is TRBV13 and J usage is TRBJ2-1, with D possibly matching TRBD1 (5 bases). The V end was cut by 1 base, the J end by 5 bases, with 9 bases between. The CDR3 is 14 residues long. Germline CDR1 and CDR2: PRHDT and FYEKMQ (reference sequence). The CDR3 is CASSLAGIHNEQFF. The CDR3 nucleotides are TGTGCCAGCAGCTTAGCAGGGATTCACAATGAGCAGTTCTTC.